The source of this T cell receptor (beta chain) is a study of cytomegalovirus exposure and HLA in healthy donors. Study as a whole: A subsequent analysis reported that the 120 or so validation repertoires were produced on the same platform that had also been used for the 500 to 700 first-cohort repertoires.

Germline CDR1 and CDR2: SEHNR and FQNEAQ (reference sequence). The CDR3 length is 16 residues. V dropped 5 bases and J dropped 4 bases, with 20 bases sitting between them. Sequenced by immunoSEQ multiplex PCR; TCRdb stores in-frame clones only, minus some. The sample lists hundreds of thousands of clones, roughly 89% occurring once. The TCR comes from a young woman in good health and CMV-seronegative. The specimen sequenced was PBMCs. This chain links TRBV7-9 with TRBJ1-2; D unclear. The DNA for the CDR3 is TGTGCCAGCAGCCTTTTTGTGGGCCCCTATGGCTATGGCTACACCTTC. Amino acid sequence: CASSLFVGPYGYGYTF. The entire variable domain, with the rest obtained from reference TRBV7-9 and TRBJ1-2, is as follows: DTGVSQNPRHKITKRGQNVTFRCDPISEHNRLYWYRQTLGQGPEFLTYFQNEAQLEKSRLLSDRFSAERPKGSFSTLEIQRTEQGDSAMYLCASSLFVGPYGYGYTFGSGTRLTVV.